The rows below give T cell receptor beta chains drawn from one sample of a study of cytomegalovirus exposure and HLA in healthy donors. Generated by immunoSEQ multiplex PCR, the TCRdb table keeps only in-frame clones and is missing some. The repertoire includes some 150,000 clones, approximately 81% of them detected once, and around 0.8% sits in the top ten. Sequencing used PBMCs. All receptors derive from a woman under 30 in good health and CMV-seronegative. Each CDR3 is given with its conserved first and last residue. A D gene is named only where the DNA matches it firmly. Some rows have no size entry. The others give once, few or many, or a class for an expanded clone.

j_call,clone_size,v_call,d_call,cdr3_aa,cdr3_nt
TRBJ2-7,.,TRBV5-1,TRBD1,CASSLEDRVFHEQYF,TGCGCCAGCAGCCTGGAAGACAGGGTGTTCCACGAGCAGTACTTC
TRBJ1-5,few,TRBV28,.,CASSFPPPQPQHF,TGTGCCAGCAGTTTCCCCCCTCCTCAGCCCCAGCATTTT
TRBJ2-7,.,TRBV5-1,.,CASSLEGRSIEQYF,TGCGCCAGCAGCCTGGAGGGGCGCTCAATCGAGCAGTACTTC
TRBJ2-1,.,TRBV11-2,.,CASSFSGRGSYNEQFF,TGTGCCAGCAGCTTTTCCGGGAGAGGCTCCTACAATGAGCAGTTCTTC
TRBJ2-1,.,TRBV5-1,TRBD2,CASSYIAGGSNEQFF,TGCGCCAGCAGCTATATAGCGGGAGGGTCCAATGAGCAGTTCTTC
TRBJ1-2,.,TRBV10-3,TRBD1,CAIRTGTGGDDYGYTF,TGTGCCATCCGGACCGGGACAGGGGGCGATGACTATGGCTACACCTTC
TRBJ2-1,.,TRBV4-3,TRBD2,CASSQEGTNGNEQFF,TGCGCCAGCAGCCAAGAAGGGACTAATGGCAATGAGCAGTTCTTC
TRBJ1-2,few,TRBV5-1,TRBD1,CASAGTGVDGYTF,TGCGCCAGCGCGGGGACAGGGGTGGATGGCTACACCTTC
TRBJ1-2,.,TRBV6-4,.,CASSDSEGDGYTF,TGTGCCAGCAGTGACTCAGAAGGAGATGGCTACACCTTC
TRBJ2-7,.,TRBV5-1,TRBD2,CASSWAGTSQYEQYF,TGCGCCAGCAGCTGGGCCGGGACTAGTCAATACGAGCAGTACTTC
TRBJ1-1,.,TRBV19,TRBD1,CASSIQPTGSGTEAFF,TGTGCCAGTAGTATCCAACCGACAGGGTCGGGCACTGAAGCTTTCTTT
TRBJ2-3,.,TRBV6-1,TRBD2,CASSEAGVGADTQYF,TGTGCCAGCAGTGAGGCGGGAGTCGGTGCAGATACGCAGTATTTT
TRBJ2-3,.,TRBV28,TRBD1,CATHETGTGFTNTQYF,TGTGCCACACACGAAACCGGGACAGGGTTCACGAATACGCAGTATTTT
TRBJ2-3,.,TRBV28,TRBD1,CASSATGADTQYF,TGTGCCAGCAGTGCCACAGGGGCAGATACGCAGTATTTT
TRBJ2-1,.,TRBV7-9,.,CASSPANNEQFF,TGTGCCAGCAGCCCAGCGAACAATGAGCAGTTCTTC
TRBJ2-1,.,TRBV30,TRBD2,CAWSGGGSWLNEQFF,TGTGCCTGGAGTGGGGGGGGGAGTTGGCTCAATGAGCAGTTCTTC
TRBJ2-5,.,TRBV5-5,TRBD2,CASSFLRATSGSGETQYF,TGTGCCAGCAGCTTTCTTAGGGCGACTAGCGGGAGCGGGGAGACCCAGTACTTC
TRBJ2-1,.,TRBV30,TRBD2,CAWKSSGSWNEQFF,TGTGCCTGGAAGTCGAGCGGGAGTTGGAATGAGCAGTTCTTC
TRBJ2-7,once,TRBV6-1,.,CASTLRYEQYF,TGTGCCAGCACCCTGCGCTACGAGCAGTACTTC
TRBJ2-5,.,TRBV7-8,TRBD2,CASSSREGQETQYF,TGTGCCAGCAGCTCCCGGGAGGGGCAGGAGACCCAGTACTTC
TRBJ2-6,.,TRBV28,.,CASSYRVSGANVLTF,TGTGCCAGCAGTTACAGGGTCTCTGGGGCCAACGTCCTGACTTTC
TRBJ2-7,once,TRBV28,.,CATLYGALSPYEQYF,TGTGCCACCCTTTACGGAGCATTAAGCCCCTACGAGCAGTACTTC
TRBJ2-5,once,TRBV30,TRBD2,CACGLALETQYF,TGTGCCTGTGGACTAGCGTTAGAGACCCAGTACTTC
TRBJ2-7,.,TRBV27,TRBD2,CASSLTPGLAGVYEQYF,TGTGCCAGCAGTTTAACCCCGGGACTAGCGGGAGTGTACGAGCAGTACTTC
TRBJ1-4,.,TRBV6-5,.,CASSSAGDNEKLFF,TGTGCCAGCAGTTCCGCGGGAGATAATGAAAAACTGTTTTTT
TRBJ2-7,.,TRBV30,TRBD2,CAWRASGSNHEQYF,TGTGCCTGGAGGGCTAGCGGGAGTAACCACGAGCAGTACTTC
TRBJ1-1,.,TRBV5-1,.,CASSQGGNTEAFF,TGCGCCAGCAGCCAGGGTGGGAACACTGAAGCTTTCTTT
TRBJ2-1,.,TRBV5-6,TRBD2,CASSTQSGMGYNEQFF,TGTGCCAGCAGCACTCAAAGCGGGATGGGTTACAATGAGCAGTTCTTC
TRBJ2-1,.,TRBV14,.,CASSQVTGEQFF,TGTGCCAGCAGCCAAGTAACGGGTGAGCAGTTCTTC
TRBJ2-7,.,TRBV11-3,.,CASSLWRVSREQYF,TGTGCCAGCAGCTTATGGCGGGTCTCTCGGGAGCAGTACTTC
TRBJ2-7,.,TRBV4-3,.,CASSQLFSYEQYF,TGCGCCAGCAGCCAACTCTTCTCCTACGAGCAGTACTTC
TRBJ2-1,.,TRBV5-1,TRBD2,CASSPWTSGNEQFF,TGCGCCAGCAGCCCCTGGACTAGCGGGAATGAGCAGTTCTTC
TRBJ2-1,.,TRBV7-6,TRBD2,CASSRTSGIYEQFF,TGTGCCTCATCTAGGACTAGCGGGATTTATGAGCAGTTCTTC
TRBJ1-1,.,TRBV5-1,.,CASSLGGGVTEAFF,TGCGCCAGCAGCTTGGGTGGGGGGGTCACTGAAGCTTTCTTT
TRBJ1-1,.,TRBV28,.,CASSLVGARAFF,TGTGCCAGCAGCCTCGTGGGGGCCCGGGCTTTCTTT
TRBJ2-3,.,TRBV14,.,CASSQEGQQYF,TGTGCCAGCAGCCAAGAGGGACAACAGTATTTT
TRBJ1-1,.,TRBV18,.,CASSPWRGENTEAFF,TGTGCCAGCTCACCATGGAGGGGCGAGAACACTGAAGCTTTCTTT
TRBJ2-2,.,TRBV18,TRBD1,CASSPQGQGAIAGELFF,TGTGCCAGCTCCCCCCAAGGACAGGGGGCGATCGCCGGGGAGCTGTTTTTT
TRBJ1-1,.,TRBV5-4,TRBD1,CASSLTGDTEAFF,TGTGCCAGCAGCTTGACAGGGGACACTGAAGCTTTCTTT
TRBJ1-5,.,TRBV19,.,CASSPGGLGFQPQHF,TGTGCCAGTAGCCCGGGGGGGCTAGGATTTCAGCCCCAGCATTTT
TRBJ1-1,.,TRBV27,TRBD1,CASTAGGHTTEAFF,TGTGCCAGCACGGCAGGGGGCCATACCACTGAAGCTTTCTTT
TRBJ1-1,.,TRBV6-5,TRBD1,CASSYLLIRQGWAFF,TGTGCCAGCAGTTACCTATTAATACGACAGGGTTGGGCTTTCTTT
TRBJ2-7,few,TRBV7-6,.,CASSLETLSTEQYF,TGTGCCAGCAGCTTAGAAACCCTTTCTACCGAGCAGTACTTC
TRBJ2-2,.,TRBV7-3,.,CASSLDFRAGGAGELFF,TGTGCCAGCAGCTTAGATTTTCGGGCAGGAGGGGCCGGGGAGCTGTTTTTT
TRBJ2-3,.,TRBV6-1,TRBD1,CASSDNRGRLGTDTQYF,TGTGCCAGCAGTGATAACAGGGGGCGTTTAGGCACAGATACGCAGTATTTT
TRBJ2-5,.,TRBV28,TRBD2,CASSFGTRGGETQYF,TGTGCCAGCAGTTTCGGGACTAGGGGTGGAGAGACCCAGTACTTC